The entry below describes one TCR beta chain. Antigen unknown. Healthy bone marrow donors formed the donor group. The PCR had 60 Vbeta and 13 Jbeta primers. Study processing details: Later, tens of millions of unique TCR beta chains were counted in an analysis, and some 9.9 million of them were shared. Libraries were prepared by immunoSEQ multiplex PCR; TCRdb keeps only in-frame clonotypes and omits some of them. The DNA was the basis for D and trimming; V, J and clone size are from that table. The sample carries a few hundred thousand clones, over 75% recorded once. The sample belongs to a study of cytomegalovirus exposure and HLA in healthy donors. Looking at the study overall: Around 180 million T cells yielded roughly 120 million unique TCR beta sequences, as an earlier analysis found.

Study-level findings and limits: In presence/absence analyses, roughly uniform sequencing depth across donors was assumed.

The CDR3 length is 14 residues. Trimming cost V 7 bases and J 9 bases; bases outside gene matches: 5. The germline gives CDR1 MNHEY, CDR2 SVGAGI. The sequenced sample consisted of PBMCs. The chain is built from TRBV6-5 and TRBJ1-6, with 11 positions matching TRBD1. The TCR comes from a woman aged 45-65 years in good health and CMV-seropositive. CDR3 loop: CASTLGQGGSPLHF. DNA of the CDR3: TGTGCCAGCACCCTGGGACAGGGGGGTTCACCCCTCCACTTT.